Presented here are 19 T cell receptor beta chains from one specimen sequenced in a study of identical twins. A single record per CDR3 protein comes from TCRdb applying MiXCR to the 5' RACE reads. In the table there are a few hundred thousand distinct CDR3 sequences, around 9% of which are singletons. Sample: naive T cells sorted from blood. These receptors were collected from a woman aged 45-65 years in good health.

The chain uses TRBV7-9 and TRBJ2-1; D possibly corresponds to TRBD2 (6 bases). CDR3 length: 15 residues. Trimming pared 8 bases from V and 2 bases from J, leaving 16 bases between. Germline loops: CDR1 SEHNR, CDR2 FQNEAQ (reference sequence). CDR3 DNA: TGTGCCAGCGGACCGGGACTGGGAGCCTACAATGAGCAGTTCTTC. Amino acids: CASGPGLGAYNEQFF.

The V gene is TRBV19, the J gene TRBJ2-2; D tentatively reads TRBD1 or TRBD2 (5 bases each). V was cut by 5 bases and J by 1 base, with 11 bases left in between. CDR1 and CDR2 (germline): LNHDA, SQIVND (reference sequence). The CDR3 has 15 amino acids. The CDR3 is CASSGTGWNTGELFF. The CDR3 region has the DNA TGTGCCAGTAGTGGGACGGGGTGGAACACCGGGGAGCTGTTTTTT.

This clonotype was seen repeatedly, ten times or more. V is TRBV20-1 and J is TRBJ2-1; D possibly matches TRBD1 or TRBD2 (5 bases each). Deletions cut 6 bases from V and 12 bases from J, with 21 bases between. The CDR3 sequence is 13 residues long. Germline CDR1 reads DFQATT; CDR2 reads SNEGSKA (reference sequence). CDR3 nucleotide sequence: TGCAGTGCCACCCTCTCGGGGCAGGTCAGGCAGTTCTTC. It yields the protein CSATLSGQVRQFF.

This clonotype has a handful of counts. The rearrangement links TRBV29-1 to TRBJ2-7, with D possibly TRBD2 on 5 matching bases. Trimming left V 5 bases short and J 7 bases short, with 18 bases between. Germline V gives CDR1 SQVTM, CDR2 ANQGSEA. The CDR3 totals 13 residues. The CDR3 reads CSVTSLAGWEQYF. Here the CDR3 DNA reads TGCAGCGTTACCTCGCTAGCTGGGTGGGAGCAGTACTTC.

The gene calls are TRBV5-1 and TRBJ2-1; D gene ambiguous. V lost 4 bases to trimming and J lost 10 bases, with 12 bases between them. Germline CDR1 is SGHRS and CDR2 is YFSETQ. The CDR3 has 12 amino acids. This CDR3 is CASSATDAEQFF. CDR3 in DNA: TGCGCCAGCAGCGCCACTGACGCCGAGCAGTTCTTC.

This clonotype has only a few counts. The chain links TRBV11-2 to TRBJ1-2; possibly TRBD1 for D (5 bases). Per the germline V gene, CDR1 is SGHAT and CDR2 is FQNNGV. V shed 4 bases and J shed 8 bases, with 26 bases lying between them. This CDR3 is built from 17 residues. The CDR3 spells CASSSPVRAGLGRGYTF. As DNA, the CDR3 is TGTGCCAGCAGCTCCCCGGTGCGTGCAGGGCTTGGAAGAGGCTACACCTTC.

This clonotype was found many times. The rearrangement uses TRBV12-3 or TRBV12-4 and TRBJ2-1, with D perhaps matching TRBD2 (6 bases). Deletions cut 5 bases from V and 4 bases from J, with 18 bases between. The CDR3 runs 16 residues. CDR3 sequence reads: CASSGGRDSHYNEQFF. In DNA, the CDR3 is TGTGCCAGCAGTGGGGGACGGGACTCCCATTACAATGAGCAGTTCTTC.

This clonotype was counted many times. The CDR3 region is CASSLAGTDGGELFF. DNA for the CDR3: TGCGCCAGCAGCTTGGCCGGGACAGACGGCGGGGAGCTGTTTTTT. The chain recombines TRBV5-1 with TRBJ2-2, with TRBD1 matching 7 bases. This CDR3 is built from 15 residues. The V gene end was trimmed by 0 bases and the J gene end by 7 bases; junction bases not matched to a gene: 6. Germline CDR1 SGHRS, CDR2 YFSETQ.

This clonotype was seen a handful of times. The chain recombines TRBV25-1 with TRBJ2-2; no clear D. CDR3 length: 13 residues. Germline CDR1 is MGHDK and CDR2 is SYGVNS. V was shortened by 6 bases and J by 9 bases, with 14 bases between the two germline ends. In DNA, the CDR3 is TGTGCCAGCAGCCGAAATTCCGGGTGGGAGCTGTTTTTT. This codes for CASSRNSGWELFF.

J is TRBJ1-1 and V is TRBV7-9, with D uncertain. CDR3 length: 13 amino acids. The germline gives CDR1 SEHNR, CDR2 FQNEAQ (reference sequence). The V end was cut by 5 bases, the J end by 1 base, with 8 bases between. For the CDR3, the DNA is TGTGCCAGCAGCCGGGCCTGGAACACTGAAGCTTTCTTT. Its protein is CASSRAWNTEAFF.

In this sample, this clonotype turned up a few times. The genes are TRBV10-3 and TRBJ2-7, with TRBD1 matching over 11 bases. This CDR3 has 15 amino acids. The germline V gene has CDR1 ENHRY and CDR2 SYGVKD. The trim removed 5 bases at V and 4 bases at J, leaving 7 bases unmatched. CDR3 nucleotide sequence: TGTGCCATCAGTCTAACCGGGACAGGGGGTTACGAGCAGTACTTC. Translation: CAISLTGTGGYEQYF.

The J gene is TRBJ2-5, the V gene TRBV9; D may be TRBD1 or TRBD2 (7 bases each). V lost 4 bases and J 1 base, leaving 14 bases between the germline ends. The CDR3 sequence is 15 residues long. Germline V gene data show CDR1 as SGDLS and CDR2 as YYNGEE. CDR3 in amino acids: CASSRPRGGQETQYF. The CDR3 DNA is TGTGCCAGCAGCCGCCCCAGGGGGGGCCAAGAGACCCAGTACTTC.

This clonotype was detected only a few times. The CDR3 here is CASSFSGTTYEQYF. DNA for the CDR3: TGTGCCAGCAGCTTTAGCGGCACTACCTACGAGCAGTACTTC. The J gene is TRBJ2-7, the V gene TRBV7-9, with D tentatively TRBD2 (6 bases). CDR3 length: 14 amino acids. V shed 3 bases and J shed 2 bases, with 11 bases lying between them. Germline V gene data show CDR1 as SEHNR and CDR2 as FQNEAQ (reference sequence).

The chain couples TRBV5-1 to TRBJ2-5; no firm D call. The germline V and J ends were trimmed by 2 bases and 5 bases, with 13 bases remaining between them. This CDR3 contains 14 residues. Germline loops: CDR1 SGHRS, CDR2 YFSETQ. CDR3 sequence reads: CASSLGDSRETQYF. As DNA, the CDR3 is TGCGCCAGCAGCTTAGGTGACTCCAGGGAGACCCAGTACTTC.

This clonotype has at least ten counts. The V call is TRBV4-1, the J call TRBJ2-7; 14 bases align to TRBD2. V was pared by 6 bases and J by 2 bases, with 9 bases of the junction left unmatched. Germline loops: CDR1 MGHRA, CDR2 YSYEKL. The CDR3 totals 17 residues. CDR3 residues: CASSPGLAGGIAYEQYF. CDR3 DNA sequence: TGCGCCAGCAGTCCTGGACTAGCGGGAGGTATCGCCTACGAGCAGTACTTC.

This clonotype was found a few times. The rearrangement joins TRBV28 to TRBJ2-7; weak D call: TRBD1 (6 bases). CDR1 and CDR2 from the germline V gene are MDHEN and SYDVKM. CDR3 length: 13 amino acids. V lost 8 bases to trimming and J lost 3 bases, with 14 bases between them. CDR3 loop: CASSGTPNYEQYV. CDR3 DNA: TGTGCCAGCTCCGGGACACCAAACTACGAGCAGTACGTC.

This clonotype was seen a handful of times. This sequence joins TRBV27 and TRBJ2-7; the D is unclear. The V end lost 5 bases, the J end lost 0 bases, and 14 bases lay between the germline ends. This CDR3 region has 15 residues. Germline V gene sequence: CDR1 MNHEY, CDR2 SMNVEV (reference sequence). The CDR3 DNA follows: TGTGCCAGCAGTCCCTATCTACCGAGCTCCTACGAGCAGTACGTC. Translation: CASSPYLPSSYEQYV.

The chain has TRBV7-8 and TRBJ1-1; a weak D match, TRBD1 (6 bases). V was pared by 7 bases and J by 0 bases, with 18 bases between. The germline V gene has CDR1 SGHVS and CDR2 FQNEAQ. The CDR3 totals 16 residues. For the CDR3, the DNA is TGTGCCAGCAAACAACAGGGCTCGATAATGAACACTGAAGCTTTCTTT. Amino acids: CASKQQGSIMNTEAFF.

In this sample, this clonotype turned up many times. This sequence joins TRBV27 and TRBJ2-7, with D unclear. This CDR3 is 13 amino acids long. The V gene lost 5 bases and the J gene lost 3 bases, with 11 bases spanning the gap. CDR1 is MNHEY and CDR2 is SMNVEV in the germline V gene (reference sequence). The CDR3 sequence is CASSPEGHYEQYF. CDR3 sequence (DNA): TGTGCCAGCAGTCCCGAAGGGCACTACGAGCAGTACTTC.